This entry features one T cell receptor (beta chain) sequence. This record comes from a study of regulatory T cells in long-lasting Graves disease. Time point defined: newly diagnosed GD, antithyroid drugs for less than 3 months. From PBMCs, RNA was extracted and then used to make the TCR library. The CDR3 loop spans 14 amino acids. CDR1 SGHTA and CDR2 FQGTGA come from the germline V gene. V was trimmed by 2 bases and J by 5 bases, leaving 12 bases between them. CDR3-region Arm-PCR and iRepertoire HTBI primers produced the TCR beta libraries. Each CDR3 protein is one row after TCRdb ran MiXCR on the multiplex PCR reads. The sample records about 440,000 distinct CDR3 sequences, around 17% being singletons. These data are also associated with another study on T cells in Graves' hyperthyroidism and ophthalmopathy.

The sequencing here drew on peripheral blood mononuclear cells (PBMCs), taken at new diagnosis, from a patient treated with antithyroid drugs. This rearrangement joins TRBV7-3 to TRBJ1-2; D possibly corresponds to TRBD1 (6 bases). This clonotype was sampled from a woman aged 18 to 35 with Graves disease. The CDR3 nucleotides are TGTGCCAGCAGCTTAGACGACAGGAGATATGGCTACACCTTC. Translated: CASSLDDRRYGYTF.